This T cell receptor beta chain was documented in a study of blood T cells in healthy people across ages. Whole-study findings and limits: TCR beta diversity per million T cells fell roughly linearly with age. In the absence of known donor CMV status, changes in expanded clonotypes were possibly confounded. Diversity was higher, and naive CD4+ cells more numerous, in long-lived donors than in aged donors.

For this clonotype: Its cognate antigen is unknown.

Primers used in a second PCR of about 7 to 12 cycles were a sample-barcoded 5' primer and a J-beta primer mix. MiXCR, run by TCRdb on the 5' RACE reads, gives a single entry per CDR3 protein. The table shows 700,000 to 950,000 distinct CDR3 sequences, with roughly 50% occurring only once. The CDR3 sequence is 18 residues long. V was pared by 1 base and J by 7 bases, with 12 bases of the junction left unmatched. The germline CDR1 and CDR2 sequences are DFQATT and SNEGSKA (reference sequence). Sequencing was done on a sample of blood. This receptor was taken from a man aged 30-40 years in good health. The V gene is TRBV20-1, the J gene TRBJ2-1, with 14 bases fitting TRBD2. CDR3: CSARGLPGLAGEMNEQFF. The CDR3 DNA sequence: TGCAGTGCTAGAGGCCTTCCGGGACTAGCGGGAGAGATGAATGAGCAGTTCTTC.